This TCR beta chain was captured in a study of blood T cell repertoires in COVID-19. As for the study in general: Sample material is recorded as cDNA or gDNA derived from T cells, B-cell-depleted T cells, or PBMCs.

The CDR3 spans 14 residues. CDR1 and CDR2 from the germline V gene are LNHDA and SQIVND (reference sequence). Trimming cost V 7 bases and J 5 bases; bases outside gene matches: 7. Authors' analysis steps: Reference gene primers were amplified, and this amplification served to estimate nucleated cell counts. Sequencing used immunoSEQ multiplex PCR; TCRdb keeps in-frame clones, though not all of them. That table furnishes V, J and clone size, whereas the DNA furnished D and trimming. The sample has 95,000 to 110,000 clones, more than 70% seen once. Sample: peripheral blood. The receptor's source is an elderly woman in a cohort sampled during active COVID-19. The genes are TRBV19 and TRBJ2-2, with 7 bases matching TRBD1. CDR3 protein: CASIEGARTGELFF. The CDR3, as DNA: TGTGCCAGTATTGAGGGGGCGAGGACCGGGGAGCTGTTTTTT.